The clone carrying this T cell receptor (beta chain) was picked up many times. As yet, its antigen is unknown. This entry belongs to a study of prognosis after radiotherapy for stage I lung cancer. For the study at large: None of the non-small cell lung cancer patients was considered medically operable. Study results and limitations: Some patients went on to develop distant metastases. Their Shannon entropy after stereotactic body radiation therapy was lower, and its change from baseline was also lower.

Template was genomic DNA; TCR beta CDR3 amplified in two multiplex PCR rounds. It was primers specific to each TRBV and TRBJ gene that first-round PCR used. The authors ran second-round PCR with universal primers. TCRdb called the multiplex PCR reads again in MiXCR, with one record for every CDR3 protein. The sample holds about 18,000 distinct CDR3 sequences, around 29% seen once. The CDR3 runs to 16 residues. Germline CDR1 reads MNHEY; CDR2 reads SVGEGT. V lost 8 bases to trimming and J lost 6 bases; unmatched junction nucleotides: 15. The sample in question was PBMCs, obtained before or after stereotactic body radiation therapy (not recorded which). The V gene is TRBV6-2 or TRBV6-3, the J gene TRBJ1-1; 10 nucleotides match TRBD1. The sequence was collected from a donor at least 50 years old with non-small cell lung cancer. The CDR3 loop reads CASRRDRGLVVAEAFF. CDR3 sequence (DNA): TGTGCCAGCCGTCGGGACAGGGGACTCGTGGTAGCTGAAGCTTTCTTT.